This T cell receptor (beta chain) was recovered during a study of T-cell memory formation after mild COVID-19. TCRdb used MiXCR to reprocess the 5' RACE reads, holding one entry per CDR3 protein. The sample lists a few hundred thousand distinct CDR3 sequences, roughly 21% seen once, with around 13% in the top ten. This CDR3 comprises 16 residues. V was shortened by 3 bases and J by 4 bases, with 15 bases between the two germline ends. The V gene's germline CDR1 is KGHDR and CDR2 SFDVKD. Sequenced material: PBMCs or a T cell subset sorted from them (not recorded which). The chain is built from TRBV24-1 and TRBJ2-1; D is possibly TRBD2 (6 bases). The sequence was obtained from an adult woman who had mild COVID-19 (a few samples of this study predate the infection). Cell type and time point are not known. In DNA form, the CDR3 reads TGTGCCACCAGTGATGGGACGGGGGAAGGTTACAATGAGCAGTTCTTC. It codes for CATSDGTGEGYNEQFF.